A single sample gave rise to the 2 T cell receptor beta chains below, sequenced in a study of lymphopenia after photon versus proton radiotherapy. Profiled with immunoSEQ multiplex PCR; TCRdb holds only in-frame clones, not every one. This sample has 67,000 or so clones, with around 87% found just once. The sequencing here drew on peripheral blood, taken from a patient treated with proton-based radiotherapy. These receptors were taken from an elderly man with esophageal cancer.

In DNA form, the CDR3 reads TGTGCCAGCAGCGTAACTAGCGGGAGCTACCACGAGCAGTACTTC. It is translated as CASSVTSGSYHEQYF. The chain recombines TRBV5-4 with TRBJ2-7; 11 bases line up with TRBD2. V shed 4 bases, J shed 5 bases, and the junction held 8 bases outside the gene matches. CDR1 is SGHNT and CDR2 is YYREEE in the germline V gene (reference sequence). The CDR3 spans 15 residues.

The sample holds a few counts of this clone. The chain joins TRBV9 to TRBJ2-1, with 14 bases identical to TRBD2. The CDR3 length is 17 residues. The trim removed 3 bases at V and 7 bases at J, leaving 9 bases unmatched. Per germline, CDR1 SGDLS and CDR2 YYNGEE. CDR3 region: CASSERTSGGNGNEQFF. As DNA, the CDR3 is TGTGCCAGCAGCGAACGGACTAGCGGGGGGAATGGGAATGAGCAGTTCTTC. Full variable domain (remainder filled in from reference TRBV9 and TRBJ2-1): DSGVTQTPKHLITATGQRVTLRCSPRSGDLSVYWYQQSLDQGLQFLIQYYNGEERAKGNILERFSAQQFPDLHSELNLSSLELGDSALYFCASSERTSGGNGNEQFFGPGTRLTVL.